A single sample is the source of the 16 T cell receptor beta chains below, sequenced in a study of cytomegalovirus exposure and HLA in healthy donors. The PCR ran on 60 Vbeta and 13 Jbeta primers. Assay: immunoSEQ multiplex PCR; the TCRdb copy retains only in-frame clones and omits some. This table holds around 160,000 clones, roughly 79% found once. The specimen was PBMCs. The receptors shown here come from a woman in her 40s in good health and CMV-seronegative.

For the CDR3, the DNA is TGTGCCAGTCGGGGGGGTATGCCCGAGACCCAGTACTTC. Translation gives CASRGGMPETQYF. This chain links TRBV6-1 with TRBJ2-5; 8 positions agree with TRBD2. CDR3 length: 13 residues. Germline assignment: CDR1 MNHNS and CDR2 SASEGT. The ends lost 9 bases at V and 5 bases at J; junction bases unmatched: 8.

The CDR3 DNA follows: TGTGCCAGCAGTGCTTATCGGACAGGATGGGAGACCCAGTACTTC. Translation gives CASSAYRTGWETQYF. V gene TRBV6-1 combines with J gene TRBJ2-5; TRBD1 matches at 7 bases. J lost 5 bases, V lost 4 bases, and 10 bases had no gene match. The CDR3 contains 15 residues. CDR1 and CDR2 (germline): MNHNS, SASEGT.

The chain uses TRBV7-9 and TRBJ2-5; D possibly corresponds to TRBD1 (6 bases). The CDR3 has 12 residues. V lost 8 bases and J lost 3, with 10 bases in between. Per the germline V gene, CDR1 is SEHNR and CDR2 is FQNEAQ (reference sequence). The CDR3 region is CASGGREETQYF. The DNA of the CDR3 is TGTGCCAGCGGGGGCAGGGAAGAGACCCAGTACTTC.

The V gene is TRBV19, the J gene TRBJ2-2; no clear D gene. CDR3 length: 15 residues. Trimming removed 1 base at V and 4 bases at J, with 10 bases between. Germline V gene sequence: CDR1 LNHDA, CDR2 SQIVND (reference sequence). Here the CDR3 DNA reads TGTGCCAGTAGTATAGTAGGAGCTTCCACCGGGGAGCTGTTTTTT. Translated: CASSIVGASTGELFF.

The table lists this clone with a few counts. The rearrangement links TRBV7-3 to TRBJ1-1, with D perhaps TRBD1 (5 bases). CDR1 SGHTA and CDR2 FQGTGA come from the germline V gene. Trimming removed 1 base from V and 4 bases from J, with 16 bases in between. This CDR3 spans 16 amino acids. The CDR3 is CASSLMGGDVSTEAFF. The CDR3 nucleotides are TGTGCCAGCAGCTTAATGGGGGGGGATGTCAGCACTGAAGCTTTCTTT.

J is TRBJ2-7 and V is TRBV30, with D unclear. The germline V gene encodes CDR1 GTSNPN and CDR2 SVGIG (reference sequence). The CDR3 spans 11 residues. The V and J ends lost 1 base and 3 bases respectively, with 4 bases between them. DNA of the CDR3: TGTGCCTGGAGTGACGGCTACGAGCAGTACTTC. Its translation: CAWSDGYEQYF.

A few counts support this clone. This sequence joins TRBV18 and TRBJ2-5; D unclear. Germline V gives CDR1 KGHSH, CDR2 LQKENI. The length of the CDR3 is 11 residues. V was trimmed by 3 bases and J by 4 bases, leaving 3 bases between them. Written as DNA, the CDR3 is TGTGCCAGCTCACCCTCAGAGACCCAGTACTTC. This encodes CASSPSETQYF.

J is TRBJ1-1 and V is TRBV27, with D hard to call. Germline-derived CDR1 and CDR2 are MNHEY and SMNVEV (reference sequence). The CDR3 runs to 14 residues. V lost 5 bases, J lost 2 bases, and 12 bases lay in between. CDR3 nucleotide sequence: TGTGCCAGCAGTCCCCGCCCAGGAAACACTGAAGCTTTCTTT. It yields the protein CASSPRPGNTEAFF.

The chain links TRBV5-4 to TRBJ1-1; the match to TRBD1 covers 7 bases. Looked up from germline, CDR1 is SGHNT and CDR2 is YYREEE (reference sequence). This CDR3 region has 14 residues. Unmatched junction bases numbered 6, after V lost 4 bases and J lost 3 bases. CDR3 residues: CASSQITGDTEAFF. In DNA, the CDR3 is TGTGCCAGCAGCCAAATAACAGGGGACACTGAAGCTTTCTTT.

The chain combines TRBV6-5 with TRBJ1-2, with D possibly matching TRBD1 (6 bases). The CDR3 extends over 13 amino acids. Germline CDR1 reads MNHEY; CDR2 reads SVGAGI. V was trimmed by 6 bases and J by 7 bases, leaving 15 bases between them. CDR3 nucleotide sequence: TGTGCCAGCAGCCCAATGGGGGCGGGTGGCTACACCTTC. It yields the protein CASSPMGAGGYTF.

This sequence joins TRBV19 and TRBJ2-5; 14 bases align to TRBD2. This CDR3 has 16 amino acids. The germline CDR1 and CDR2 sequences are LNHDA and SQIVND (reference sequence). Unmatched junction bases numbered 7, after V lost 6 bases and J lost 4 bases. Written as DNA, the CDR3 is TGTGCCAGTAGCGAGGGACTAGCGGGAGAAGGAGAGACCCAGTACTTC. Its protein product is CASSEGLAGEGETQYF.

The genes are TRBV2 and TRBJ2-1; D may be TRBD1 (5 bases). The length of the CDR3 is 11 residues. Germline V gives CDR1 SNHLY, CDR2 FYNNEI. V dropped 7 bases and J dropped 7 bases, with 8 bases sitting between them. Written as DNA, the CDR3 is TGTGCCAGCACTGGGGCGAATGAGCAGTTCTTC. Its protein product is CASTGANEQFF.

The V gene is TRBV19, the J gene TRBJ1-2; D is unresolved. CDR3 size: 14 residues. CDR1 and CDR2 (germline): LNHDA, SQIVND (reference sequence). V was pared by 3 bases and J by 5 bases, with 13 bases between. CDR3 DNA sequence: TGTGCCAGTAGTATGGCACAGATCTTTTATGGCTACACCTTC. It translates to CASSMAQIFYGYTF.

The chain recombines TRBV7-3 with TRBJ1-5; D call uncertain. With 2 bases removed from V and 7 bases from J, the gap between germline ends came to 9 bases. The CDR3 has 13 residues. Germline-derived CDR1 and CDR2 are SGHTA and FQGTGA. The chain's CDR3 is CASSLFEGQPQHF. The CDR3 DNA reads as TGTGCCAGCAGCTTATTTGAGGGCCAGCCCCAGCATTTT.

The rearrangement joins TRBV5-1 to TRBJ2-7; 9 nucleotides line up with TRBD1. Trimming cost V 0 bases and J 1 base; bases outside gene matches: 5. The germline gives CDR1 SGHRS, CDR2 YFSETQ. The CDR3 is 16 amino acids. The CDR3 spells CASSLAGQGSSYEQYF. As DNA, the CDR3 is TGCGCCAGCAGCTTGGCCGGACAGGGGTCTTCCTACGAGCAGTACTTC.

This clone turned up a few times. The chain is built from TRBV5-4 and TRBJ2-1, with 9 positions matching TRBD2. Trimming cost V 0 bases and J 5 bases; bases outside gene matches: 3. This CDR3 has 15 residues. Germline values: CDR1 SGHNT, CDR2 YYREEE (reference sequence). The CDR3 loop is CASSLVAGANNEQFF. The CDR3 DNA sequence: TGTGCCAGCAGCTTGGTAGCGGGAGCTAACAATGAGCAGTTCTTC.